This T cell receptor beta chain was identified in a study of blood T cell repertoires in COVID-19. For the study at large: The cDNA or gDNA used as material had been derived from T cells, B-cell-depleted T cells, or PBMCs.

Profiled with immunoSEQ multiplex PCR; TCRdb holds only in-frame clones, not every one. Of some 220,000 clones listed, roughly four fifths were seen once; the top ten hold more than 2.5%. Trimming took off 6 bases at V and 9 bases at J, with 13 bases between the two ends. This CDR3 has 12 residues. CDR1 is SEHNR, CDR2 FQNEAQ, per germline (reference sequence). The chain combines TRBV7-9 with TRBJ2-3; D is undetermined. Source material: peripheral blood. The sequence was collected from a woman in her thirties who had recovered from COVID-19. The CDR3 reads CASRSGPLTQYF. The CDR3 DNA sequence: TGTGCCAGCAGATCAGGCCCCCTGACGCAGTATTTT.